These T cell receptor beta chains were read from a single sample in a study of T cell responses to AZD1222 COVID-19 vaccine. Using immunoSEQ multiplex PCR, the repertoire was profiled, and TCRdb retains in-frame clones only, with some absent. Of fewer than 110,000 clones listed, about nine tenths are singletons. Here the sequenced sample was peripheral blood, taken 28 days after the second AZD1222 dose. Source of these receptors: an adult who received the AZD1222 COVID-19 vaccine. Both conserved end residues are part of each CDR3. A D gene is named only where the DNA matches it firmly. Where a row states a size, it is once, few, many or the class of an expanded clone; other rows omit it.

>NA|TRBJ1-3|NA|TRBV30
TGTGCCTGGAGTGTAGTAAGGATTCGCTCTGGAAACACCATATATTTT
CAWSVVRIRSGNTIYF
>NA|TRBJ1-4|NA|TRBV7-9
TGTGCCAGCAGCACGCGCGGCGCTTTTGAAAAACTGTTTTTT
CASSTRGAFEKLFF
>NA|TRBJ2-1|NA|TRBV6-1
TGTGCCAGCAGTGAAGCGACCTACAATGAGCAGTTCTTC
CASSEATYNEQFF
>NA|TRBJ1-6|NA|TRBV12-3/TRBV12-4
NA
CASSSSAGSPLHF
>TRBD1|TRBJ1-1|few|TRBV20-1
TGCAGTGCCAGTCGACAGGGAACCACTGAAGCTTTCTTT
CSASRQGTTEAFF
>NA|TRBJ2-2|NA|TRBV3-1/TRBV3-2
TGTGCCAGCAGCCCCTTCCTGGGCAGGGCGAAGGGGAACACCGGGGAGCTGTTTTTT
CASSPFLGRAKGNTGELFF
>NA|TRBJ2-3|NA|TRBV2
TGTGCCAGTAAGGGGCCAGACCAATCTGATACGCAGTATTTT
CASKGPDQSDTQYF
>NA|TRBJ1-1|NA|TRBV5-8
TGTGCCAGCAGCTTGTGGGGGGGTCCAACCCACACTGAAGCTTTCTTT
CASSLWGGPTHTEAFF
>NA|TRBJ1-1|NA|TRBV3-1/TRBV3-2
TGTGCCAGCAGCCAAGTAGGGGTGAACACTGAAGCTTTCTTT
CASSQVGVNTEAFF
>TRBD2|TRBJ2-7|NA|TRBV11-3
TGTGCCAGCAGCCGTACTAGCGGCTACGAGCAGTACTTC
CASSRTSGYEQYF
>TRBD1|TRBJ1-6|NA|TRBV28
TGTGCCAGCAGACTGGGACAGGGTAATTCACCCCTCCACTTT
CASRLGQGNSPLHF
>TRBD2|TRBJ2-5|NA|TRBV28
TGTGCCAGCAGTGTGACTAGCGGGACCTGGGGGACCCAGTACTTC
CASSVTSGTWGTQYF
>TRBD1|TRBJ2-7|NA|TRBV2
TGTGCCAGCAGGCCCCCGACAGGGAACAAGAAGTACTTC
CASRPPTGNKKYF
>NA|TRBJ2-1|NA|TRBV16
TGTGCCAGCAGCCACTTCGTCGAGCTCCACAATGAGCAGTTCTTC
CASSHFVELHNEQFF
>NA|TRBJ1-6|NA|TRBV4-1
TGCGCCAGCAGCCAACAGAAGGACAACTCACCCCTCCACTTT
CASSQQKDNSPLHF
>TRBD1|TRBJ1-4|NA|TRBV19
TGTGCCACCAGCCAGCGACAGGGGAATGAAAAACTGTTTTTT
CATSQRQGNEKLFF
>NA|TRBJ2-5|NA|TRBV19
TGTGCCAGTAGTATCACTTCCCTTAGAGGGAAAGAGACCCAGTACTTC
CASSITSLRGKETQYF
>NA|TRBJ1-2|NA|TRBV5-6
TGTGCCAGCAGCCTCCGGGGGACTGGCTACACCTTC
CASSLRGTGYTF
>TRBD2|TRBJ2-7|NA|TRBV5-6
TGTGCCAGCACCCTGGGACGGGAGGGGGGTCGTTACTTC
CASTLGREGGRYF
>NA|TRBJ1-2|NA|TRBV2
TGTGCCAGCAGTGCCACAACCTATGGCTACACCTTC
CASSATTYGYTF
>NA|TRBJ1-1|once|TRBV2
TGTGCCAGCCGTCCAGGGCGGGAAGCTTTCTTT
CASRPGREAFF
>TRBD1|TRBJ1-3|NA|TRBV5-1
TGCGCCAGCAGCTTGGGAGGGACAGGGAAAGGAAACACCATATATTTT
CASSLGGTGKGNTIYF
>TRBD2|TRBJ2-2|NA|TRBV7-3
TGTGCCAGCAGCTTCCAAGCGGGAGGTGCCGGGGAGCTGTTTTTT
CASSFQAGGAGELFF
>NA|TRBJ2-1|NA|TRBV11-3
TGTGCCAGCAGCTCGACCTTGTCCTACAATGAGCAGTTCTTC
CASSSTLSYNEQFF
>NA|TRBJ1-2|NA|TRBV27
TGTGCCAGCAGTTTATCGCCGCGAAACTTCGGGACCTATGGCTACACCTTC
CASSLSPRNFGTYGYTF
>NA|TRBJ1-4|NA|TRBV28
TGTGCCAGCAGTTTAGTGGGGGGCACAGCTAATGAAAAACTGTTTTTT
CASSLVGGTANEKLFF
>TRBD1|TRBJ2-7|NA|TRBV9
TGTGCCAGCAGCGTAGCTGCAGGGGGCGAGCAGTACTTC
CASSVAAGGEQYF
>NA|TRBJ1-3|NA|TRBV27
TGTGCCAGCAGGGAGTACTCTGGAAACACCATATATTTT
CASREYSGNTIYF
>NA|TRBJ2-7|once|TRBV2
TGTGCCAGCGCTAGGGTGGACGAGCAGTACTTC
CASARVDEQYF